The TCR beta chain described here comes from a study of T cell repertoires in cytomegalovirus infection (dated 2019 in TCRdb). For context, the study as a whole: Donor HLA type was relevant to the analysis, because carriage of CMV infection together with the matching HLA type was indicated by public TCR beta signatures.

The paper's findings and limits, for the study overall: Carriers of CMV infection plus the relevant HLA type were discriminated by the cumulative frequency of public TCR beta family members in the study cohort and in an independent roughly 370-donor cohort. In the ex vivo response, HLA-C-restricted CMV-specific TCR beta clonotypes were dominant, and in two of eight donors the single most frequent clonotype came from this HLA-C-restricted group.

Note on this clonotype: What this receptor recognizes is not known. No base qualities exist here, and no much larger clone lies one base off it.

Reads for this sample came from an Illumina HiSeq 1500. TCRdb trimmed the raw reads at Q25, called clones with MiXCR and kept productive beta chains. Rows with one shared CDR3 protein collapse into an entry with the most common genes and DNA. This sample lists about 260,000 distinct CDR3 sequences; 8% to 9.5% were detected once. About 14% of the sample goes to the ten largest clones. The germline V gene (reference sequence) sets CDR1 to GTSNPN and CDR2 to SVGIG. V was cut back by 5 bases and J by 7 bases, leaving a gap of 12 bases between them. The CDR3 runs 13 amino acids, cysteine and phenylalanine included. The entry retains the CDR3 DNA only, 39 bases that are in frame from base 1.

The TCR was taken from a human donor in good health (CMV status not recorded). Some clones in this sample may be carry-over from other donors' samples. In this chain, TRBV30 is recombined with TRBJ1-6; the D gene lacks a confident call. The sample was PBMCs. The DNA sequence follows: TGTGCCTGGGGACGGGCGGCGAATTCACCCCTCCACTTT. It encodes CAWGRAANSPLHF.